The 17 T cell receptor beta chains below were found in one sample sequenced in a study of blood T cells in healthy people across ages. The authors ran a second PCR of 7 to 11 cycles using a sample-barcoded 5' primer and a J-beta primer mix. MiXCR was run by TCRdb on the 5' RACE reads, yielding one entry per CDR3 protein. The profile shows 1,800,000 or so distinct CDR3 sequences, roughly two fifths of them singletons. The specimen was blood. The receptors come from a human donor in good health.

This clonotype was detected only a few times. The rearrangement joins TRBV11-1 to TRBJ1-2; D is uncertain. Germline CDR1 SGHAT, CDR2 FQDESV (reference sequence). Trimming stripped 5 bases from V and 7 bases from J, with 14 bases between. CDR3 size: 13 residues. The CDR3 DNA sequence: TGTGCCAGCAGCGTAGAACCTCTTCGTGGCTACACCTTC. Protein sequence: CASSVEPLRGYTF.

This clonotype was counted only a few times. This rearrangement joins TRBV29-1 to TRBJ2-5; tentatively, D is TRBD2 (6 bases). The CDR3 has 14 residues. Germline values: CDR1 SQVTM, CDR2 ANQGSEA. V was pared by 4 bases and J by 5 bases, with 17 bases between. In nucleotides, the CDR3 is TGCAGCGTTGGGGGACTGCCCGGCGGCGAGACCCAGTACTTC. As protein: CSVGGLPGGETQYF.

This clonotype has a handful of counts. V usage is TRBV29-1 and J usage is TRBJ2-1; 9 bases map to TRBD1. The germline CDR1 and CDR2 sequences are SQVTM and ANQGSEA. The junction had 7 bases not matched to a gene; V was cut back by 4 bases and J by 12 bases. This CDR3 has 12 amino acids. The CDR3 DNA is TGCAGCGTTGGGACAGGGGATTTTCGGCAGTTCTTC. Encoded protein: CSVGTGDFRQFF.

The rearrangement joins TRBV29-1 to TRBJ2-5; 7 positions agree with TRBD2. Per germline, CDR1 SQVTM and CDR2 ANQGSEA. After removal of 4 bases from V and 4 bases from J, the junction contained 9 bases not matched to a gene. The CDR3 runs to 14 residues. The CDR3 bases are TGCAGCGTTGTAACTAGCGAGACCCGAGAGACCCAGTACTTC. It yields the protein CSVVTSETRETQYF.

This chain joins TRBV6-6 and TRBJ1-2; TRBD1 agrees at 8 bases. The CDR3 extends over 14 amino acids. In germline, CDR1 is MNHNY, CDR2 SVGAGI (reference sequence). Unmatched junction bases numbered 1, after V lost 2 bases and J lost 2 bases. CDR3 amino acids: CASSYGTGNYGYTF. The DNA of the CDR3 is TGTGCCAGCAGTTACGGGACAGGCAACTATGGCTACACCTTC.

This sequence joins TRBV7-9 and TRBJ1-1, with 9 bases identical to TRBD1. Trimming cost V 0 bases and J 5 bases; bases outside gene matches: 13. CDR3 length: 18 residues. CDR1 is SEHNR and CDR2 is FQNEAQ in the germline V gene (reference sequence). The CDR3 region is CASSLAFFGQGQGTEAFF. DNA for the CDR3: TGTGCCAGCAGCTTAGCTTTTTTTGGACAGGGGCAGGGTACTGAAGCTTTCTTT.

The table lists this clonotype with a few counts. The chain uses TRBV9 and TRBJ1-2; D perhaps matches TRBD1 (5 bases). Germline values: CDR1 SGDLS, CDR2 YYNGEE. The ends were cut back, 3 bases at V and 3 bases at J, with 15 bases in the middle. The length of the CDR3 is 15 residues. CDR3 residues: CASSALGGSDYGYTF. Here the CDR3 DNA reads TGTGCCAGCAGCGCTCTGGGGGGGTCGGACTATGGCTACACCTTC.

This clonotype showed up just a few times. This chain connects TRBV4-3 to TRBJ1-2; 8 bases align to TRBD1. This CDR3 is built from 14 residues. Germline V gene lookup returns CDR1 LGHNA and CDR2 YSLEER. J lost 10 bases, V lost 1 base, and 8 bases had no gene match. The CDR3 DNA reads as TGCGCCAGCAGCCAAGTTGGCAGGGGGCGAGACTACACCTTC. Translating it yields CASSQVGRGRDYTF.

The chain employs TRBV20-1 and TRBJ2-7; 7 bases match TRBD2. This CDR3 is 13 amino acids long. CDR1 and CDR2 (germline): DFQATT, SNEGSKA (reference sequence). Unmatched junction bases numbered 6, after V lost 5 bases and J lost 2 bases. The CDR3 sequence is CSAGRGAPYEQYF. The CDR3 region has the DNA TGCAGTGCTGGGAGGGGAGCTCCCTACGAGCAGTACTTC.

The chain is built from TRBV7-2 and TRBJ1-4, with unresolved D. Germline V gene data show CDR1 as SGHTA and CDR2 as FQGNSA. The CDR3 is 15 amino acids. V lost 2 bases and J 6 bases, leaving 13 bases between the germline ends. The CDR3 spells CASSLSPAGDEKLFF. DNA of the CDR3: TGTGCCAGCAGCTTATCTCCGGCTGGGGATGAAAAACTGTTTTTT.

The chain couples TRBV24-1 to TRBJ1-1, with D hard to call. The germline V gene has CDR1 KGHDR and CDR2 SFDVKD. Trimming cost V 0 bases and J 5 bases, with 6 bases left between them. The CDR3 is made up of 13 amino acids. CDR3 residues: CATSDLMGTEAFF. The CDR3 DNA sequence: TGTGCCACCAGTGATTTGATGGGGACTGAAGCTTTCTTT.

The rearrangement joins TRBV7-2 to TRBJ2-5; D not certain. CDR1 and CDR2 (germline): SGHTA, FQGNSA. The CDR3 consists of 15 residues. V was trimmed by 0 bases and J by 2 bases, leaving 10 bases between them. The CDR3 DNA reads as TGTGCCAGCAGCTTAGCTGCGTCTCCTCAAGAGACCCAGTACTTC. It yields the protein CASSLAASPQETQYF.

The chain carries TRBV11-2 and TRBJ1-1; D is uncertain. Germline CDR1 SGHAT, CDR2 FQNNGV. The CDR3 runs to 15 residues. The V and J ends lost 5 bases and 1 base respectively, with 14 bases between them. This CDR3 reads CASSPGRTRNTEAFF. In DNA, the CDR3 is TGTGCCAGCAGCCCCGGGAGAACAAGGAACACTGAAGCTTTCTTT.

The chain uses TRBV20-1 and TRBJ2-1; the match to TRBD1 covers 9 bases. The CDR3 consists of 16 residues. The V gene's germline CDR1 is DFQATT and CDR2 SNEGSKA (reference sequence). J was trimmed by 4 bases and V by 1 base; bases with no gene match: 8. DNA of the CDR3: TGCAGTGCTAGAGCAACAGGGGGCGTAGATTACAATGAGCAGTTCTTC. Residues: CSARATGGVDYNEQFF.

V gene TRBV5-1 combines with J gene TRBJ2-4; 8 nucleotides agree with TRBD2. Germline-derived CDR1 and CDR2 are SGHRS and YFSETQ. V dropped 4 bases and J dropped 3; count of bases not matched to a gene: 3. The CDR3 is 14 residues long. The CDR3 is CASSPGTSKNIQYF. The CDR3 nucleotides read TGCGCCAGCAGCCCAGGGACTAGCAAAAACATTCAGTACTTC.

The J gene is TRBJ1-1, the V gene TRBV27; no reliable D call. The germline V and J ends were trimmed by 7 bases and 1 base, with 7 bases remaining between them. Germline V gene sequence: CDR1 MNHEY, CDR2 SMNVEV (reference sequence). This CDR3 contains 12 residues. CDR3 coding DNA: TGTGCCAGCATGAGGGCGAACACTGAAGCTTTCTTT. Translation: CASMRANTEAFF.

This clonotype was recorded a few times. The rearrangement joins TRBV6-5 to TRBJ1-6; unclear D gene. This CDR3 comprises 15 residues. Looked up from germline, CDR1 is MNHEY and CDR2 is SVGAGI. V was shortened by 6 bases and J by 7 bases, with 16 bases between the two germline ends. The CDR3 bases are TGTGCCAGCAGCGCGACACAAGCCCAGAATTCACCCCTCCACTTT. It yields the protein CASSATQAQNSPLHF.